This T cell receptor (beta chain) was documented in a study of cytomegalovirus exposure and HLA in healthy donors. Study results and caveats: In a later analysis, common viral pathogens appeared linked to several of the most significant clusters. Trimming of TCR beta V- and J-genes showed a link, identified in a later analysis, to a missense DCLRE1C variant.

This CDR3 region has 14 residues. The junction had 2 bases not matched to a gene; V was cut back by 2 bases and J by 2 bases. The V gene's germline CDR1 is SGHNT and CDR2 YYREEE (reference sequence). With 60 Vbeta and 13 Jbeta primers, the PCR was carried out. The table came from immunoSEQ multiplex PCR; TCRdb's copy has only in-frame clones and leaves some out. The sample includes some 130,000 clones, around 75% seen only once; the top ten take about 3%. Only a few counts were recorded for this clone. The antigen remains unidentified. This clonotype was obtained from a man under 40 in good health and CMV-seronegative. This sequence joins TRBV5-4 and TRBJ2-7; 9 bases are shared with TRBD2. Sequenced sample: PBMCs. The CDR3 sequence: CASSFAGGPYEQYF. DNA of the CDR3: TGTGCCAGCAGCTTCGCGGGGGGGCCCTACGAGCAGTACTTC.